This TCR beta chain emerged from a study of blood T cell repertoires in COVID-19. The overall study: The cDNA or gDNA used as material had been derived from T cells, B-cell-depleted T cells, or PBMCs.

This clone was detected a few times. Assay used: immunoSEQ multiplex PCR; TCRdb lists only in-frame clones, some missing. Among 160,000 or so clones listed, about 90% were seen once. This CDR3 is built from 14 residues. Germline lookup yields CDR1 SNHLY and CDR2 FYNNEI. V was clipped by 6 bases and J by 6 bases, with 17 bases between them. Input material: peripheral blood. J is TRBJ1-2 and V is TRBV2, with a tentative D call TRBD1 (5 bases). The receptor comes from a man aged 60 to 75 with acute or convalescent COVID-19. The CDR3 sequence is CASSLIRDSDGYTF. The CDR3 nucleotides are TGTGCCAGCAGCCTAATCCGGGACTCTGATGGCTACACCTTC.